What follows are 25 T cell receptor beta chains derived from one specimen sequenced in a study of T-cell memory formation after mild COVID-19. TCRdb used MiXCR to reprocess the 5' RACE reads, holding one entry per CDR3 protein. The sample includes 250,000 to 300,000 distinct CDR3 sequences, roughly 15% of them seen just once. Sequenced: PBMCs or a T cell subset sorted from them (not recorded which). The receptors shown here come from a man aged 18 to 30 who had mild COVID-19 (a few samples of this study predate the infection). Cell type and time point are not known.

This sequence joins TRBV7-3 and TRBJ1-1, with no clear D. The CDR3 is 13 amino acids. Germline-derived CDR1 and CDR2 are SGHTA and FQGTGA. V lost 0 bases and J 3 bases, leaving 5 bases between the germline ends. The CDR3 loop reads CASSLTLYTEAFF. Here the CDR3 DNA reads TGTGCCAGCAGCTTAACGCTATACACTGAAGCTTTCTTT.

V is TRBV11-3 and J is TRBJ1-6, with TRBD1 matching 7 bases. Germline V gene sequence: CDR1 SGHNT, CDR2 YENEEA. The trim removed 6 bases at V and 8 bases at J, leaving 13 bases unmatched. This CDR3 has 16 residues. CDR3 sequence reads: CASRLWQGVSYSPLHF. The CDR3 DNA sequence: TGTGCCAGCAGGCTTTGGCAGGGGGTGAGTTATTCACCCCTCCACTTT.

This sequence joins TRBV20-1 and TRBJ2-5; possibly TRBD1 or TRBD2 for D (5 bases each). The CDR3 sequence is 16 residues long. V dropped 1 base and J dropped 5 bases, with 20 bases sitting between them. Germline values: CDR1 DFQATT, CDR2 SNEGSKA (reference sequence). As DNA, the CDR3 is TGCAGTGCTAGAGTAACGGGACGGAGTTTTAGGGAGACCCAGTACTTC. Encoded protein: CSARVTGRSFRETQYF.

The chain uses TRBV7-6 and TRBJ2-3; D is perhaps TRBD1 or TRBD2 (5 bases each). The V end was cut by 4 bases, the J end by 0 bases, with 11 bases between. The CDR3 length is 15 residues. Germline V gene sequence: CDR1 SGHVS, CDR2 FNYEAQ. CDR3 nucleotides: TGTGCCAGCAGCTCTTTCGAGGGGAGCACAGATACGCAGTATTTT. This gives the protein CASSSFEGSTDTQYF.

This chain connects TRBV9 to TRBJ2-7; 8 bases are a match to TRBD2. Per the germline V gene, CDR1 is SGDLS and CDR2 is YYNGEE. The CDR3 sequence is 15 residues long. Germline trimming cut 0 bases from V and 2 bases from J; bases unmatched to any gene: 4. As DNA, the CDR3 is TGTGCCAGCAGCGTAGGGTCGGGGGGGCCCTACGAGCAGTACTTC. It specifies CASSVGSGGPYEQYF.

This clonotype was recorded a few times. This chain joins TRBV27 and TRBJ1-2, with 11 bases that match TRBD1. Germline assignment: CDR1 MNHEY and CDR2 SMNVEV (reference sequence). The CDR3 has 15 amino acids. The V segment lost 8 bases and the J segment 3 bases; nucleotides outside the gene matches: 8. Here the CDR3 DNA reads TGTGCCAGCGCCTACCGGGACAGGGGGGACTATGGCTACACCTTC. Translating it yields CASAYRDRGDYGYTF.

The chain combines TRBV28 with TRBJ1-4, with D uncertain. This CDR3 is 16 amino acids long. V was trimmed by 3 bases and J by 0 bases, leaving 11 bases between them. The germline V gene encodes CDR1 MDHEN and CDR2 SYDVKM. CDR3 residues: CASSLLQTSTNEKLFF. CDR3 nucleotide sequence: TGTGCCAGCAGTTTGTTACAGACTTCAACTAATGAAAAACTGTTTTTT.

This clonotype was seen only a few times. The gene calls are TRBV2 and TRBJ1-1; 8 bases agree with TRBD1. J lost 4 bases, V lost 3 bases, and 1 base had no gene match. Germline-derived CDR1 and CDR2 are SNHLY and FYNNEI. The CDR3 totals 13 residues. DNA for the CDR3: TGTGCCAGCAGTGATACAGGGGGCACTGAAGCTTTCTTT. This gives the protein CASSDTGGTEAFF. Full variable domain (remainder filled in from reference TRBV2 and TRBJ1-1): EPEVTQTPSHQVTQMGQEVILRCVPISNHLYFYWYRQILGQKVEFLVSFYNNEISEKSEIFDDQFSVERPDGSNFTLKIRSTKLEDSAMYFCASSDTGGTEAFFGQGTRLTVV.

The chain has TRBV4-3 and TRBJ1-6, with 7 positions matching TRBD1. Losses at the gene ends were 3 bases for V and 8 bases for J; bases not matched to a gene: 7. Germline V gene lookup returns CDR1 LGHNA and CDR2 YSLEER. CDR3 length: 15 residues. The CDR3 DNA reads as TGCGCCAGCAGCCAGGAGACAGGGTTATATTCACCCCTCCACTTT. It specifies CASSQETGLYSPLHF.

This clonotype was seen a handful of times. This chain joins TRBV5-1 and TRBJ2-1; D is unresolved. This CDR3 has 12 amino acids. Germline V gene sequence: CDR1 SGHRS, CDR2 YFSETQ. V shed 4 bases and J shed 6 bases, with 8 bases lying between them. CDR3 amino acids: CASSPFGNEQFF. The CDR3 DNA follows: TGCGCCAGCAGCCCGTTCGGCAATGAGCAGTTCTTC.

The CDR3 sequence: CASSPGQDTGELFF. CDR3 sequence (DNA): TGCGCCAGCAGCCCGGGACAGGACACCGGGGAGCTGTTTTTT. The rearrangement uses TRBV5-1 and TRBJ2-2; 8 bases are a match to TRBD1. Trimming cost V 4 bases and J 3 bases; bases outside gene matches: 2. The CDR3 extends over 14 amino acids. Germline-derived CDR1 and CDR2 are SGHRS and YFSETQ.

This clonotype has a handful of counts. The V and J genes are TRBV12-3 or TRBV12-4 and TRBJ2-4; the match to TRBD1 covers 8 bases. This CDR3 is built from 17 residues. V trimming: 9 bases; J trimming: 0 bases; junction bases outside the gene matches: 13. The CDR3 coding sequence is TGTGCCAGTAACGACAGGGGAGGATATCTAGCCAAAAACATTCAGTACTTC. Translating it yields CASNDRGGYLAKNIQYF.

This rearrangement joins TRBV6-6 to TRBJ2-7; 7 bases line up with TRBD1. Germline CDR1 MNHNY, CDR2 SVGAGI (reference sequence). The CDR3 covers 14 residues. The trim removed 6 bases at V and 0 bases at J, leaving 5 bases unmatched. The CDR3 DNA reads as TGTGCCAGCAGATACGACAGGGACTCCTACGAGCAGTACGTC. The encoded protein is CASRYDRDSYEQYV.

CDR3: CASSSLSGRGSEKLFF. The CDR3, as DNA: TGTGCCAGCAGCTCCCTTTCCGGGAGGGGGAGTGAAAAACTGTTTTTT. The rearrangement joins TRBV11-2 to TRBJ1-4; D possibly corresponds to TRBD1 (6 bases). This CDR3 is 16 amino acids long. Trimming took 4 bases from V and 7 from J, leaving 19 bases between them. Germline V gene sequence: CDR1 SGHAT, CDR2 FQNNGV.

This clonotype was counted a few times. This chain joins TRBV2 and TRBJ2-2; D is unclear. The CDR3 loop spans 12 amino acids. CDR1 SNHLY and CDR2 FYNNEI come from the germline V gene. V was shortened by 4 bases and J by 5 bases, with 5 bases between the two germline ends. DNA of the CDR3: TGTGCCAGCAGTGTAGCAACCGGGGAGCTGTTTTTT. This translates into CASSVATGELFF.

The chain couples TRBV7-3 to TRBJ2-1, with 7 positions matching TRBD1. The CDR3 covers 14 residues. V trimming: 3 bases; J trimming: 6 bases; junction bases outside the gene matches: 5. Germline lookup yields CDR1 SGHTA and CDR2 FQGTGA. The CDR3 is CASSFRGRPNEQFF. The CDR3 bases are TGTGCCAGCAGCTTTAGGGGGCGCCCCAATGAGCAGTTCTTC.

This clonotype was observed a handful of times. The rearrangement links TRBV12-3 or TRBV12-4 to TRBJ2-1; 8 bases match TRBD2. J was trimmed by 0 bases and V by 5 bases; bases with no gene match: 6. The CDR3 spans 16 residues. The DNA for the CDR3 is TGTGCCAGCAGTCCCCTAGCGGGTTTCTCCTACAATGAGCAGTTCTTC. Amino acid sequence: CASSPLAGFSYNEQFF.

The V and J genes are TRBV27 and TRBJ2-2; maybe TRBD2 (6 bases). The germline V gene has CDR1 MNHEY and CDR2 SMNVEV (reference sequence). CDR3 length equals 14 residues. The V end lost 4 bases, the J end lost 3 bases, and 9 bases lay between the germline ends. DNA of the CDR3: TGTGCCAGCAGTTGGGAGGCGGACACCGGGGAGCTGTTTTTT. It encodes CASSWEADTGELFF.

V gene TRBV20-1 combines with J gene TRBJ1-1; unclear D gene. The CDR3 spans 10 residues. Germline lookup yields CDR1 DFQATT and CDR2 SNEGSKA (reference sequence). CDR3 protein: CSVDSYGAFF. The CDR3 coding sequence is TGCAGCGTTGACTCTTATGGAGCTTTCTTT.

In this sample, this clonotype turned up a few times. This chain uses TRBV6-5 with TRBJ2-2; D not certain. The germline gives CDR1 MNHEY, CDR2 SVGAGI. This CDR3 region has 15 residues. Trimming left V 0 bases short and J 3 bases short, with 8 bases between. For the CDR3, the DNA is TGTGCCAGCAGTTACTCTATCTTTTACACCGGGGAGCTGTTTTTT. Amino acid sequence: CASSYSIFYTGELFF.

This clonotype was observed a handful of times. The chain links TRBV7-8 to TRBJ2-5, with D unclear. Germline CDR1 and CDR2: SGHVS and FQNEAQ. Trimming took 5 bases from V and 4 from J, leaving 8 bases between them. This CDR3 spans 12 amino acids. For the CDR3, the DNA is TGTGCCAGCAGCCCCCGGAGAGAGACCCAGTACTTC. Translating gives CASSPRRETQYF. Based on the CDR3 plus reference TRBV7-8 and TRBJ2-5, the full variable domain is GAGVSQSPRYKVAKRGQDVALRCDPISGHVSLFWYQQALGQGPEFLTYFQNEAQLDKSGLPSDRFFAERPEGSVSTLKIQRTQQEDSAVYLCASSPRRETQYFGPGTRLLVL.

The gene calls are TRBV6-1 and TRBJ2-7; possible D gene TRBD1, 5 bases. CDR1 and CDR2 from the germline V gene are MNHNS and SASEGT. The CDR3 totals 15 residues. Trimming stripped 1 base from V and 3 bases from J, with 13 bases between. The CDR3: CASSEGSGQLYEQYF. The CDR3 DNA reads TGTGCCAGCAGTGAAGGGTCAGGGCAGCTCTACGAGCAGTACTTC.

This clonotype has more than one count but fewer than ten. The chain recombines TRBV4-2 with TRBJ2-5; no reliable D call. Germline V gene data show CDR1 as LGHNA and CDR2 as YNFKEQ. Trimming removed 0 bases from V and 3 bases from J, with 8 bases in between. This CDR3 has 14 amino acids. The CDR3 DNA sequence: TGTGCCAGCAGCCAAGAGGGTACCGAAGAGACCCAGTACTTC. It yields the protein CASSQEGTEETQYF.

This clonotype has a handful of counts. The chain combines TRBV7-9 with TRBJ2-5, with D unresolved. The length of the CDR3 is 14 residues. V was clipped by 3 bases and J by 5 bases, with 13 bases between them. The V gene's germline CDR1 is SEHNR and CDR2 FQNEAQ (reference sequence). The CDR3 loop reads CASSFPSKAETQYF. Written as DNA, the CDR3 is TGTGCCAGCAGCTTTCCGAGTAAGGCGGAGACCCAGTACTTC.

The chain uses TRBV6-2 or TRBV6-3 and TRBJ1-1; TRBD1 might be the D (6 bases). Germline V lookup: CDR1 MNHEY, CDR2 SVGEGT. This CDR3 comprises 15 residues. The V end was cut by 2 bases, the J end by 1 base, with 11 bases between. The CDR3 sequence is CASSYQGMGNTEAFF. CDR3 sequence (DNA): TGTGCCAGCAGTTACCAGGGGATGGGGAACACTGAAGCTTTCTTT.